A single T cell receptor (beta chain) is shown here with its context. Its antigen is currently unknown. Additional DNA sequences in this sample encode the identical CDR3. The CDR3 runs 16 residues. Germline V CDR1 and CDR2: SGHRS, YFSETQ. V gave up 1 base and J gave up 0 bases, with 11 bases separating them. Profiling relied on immunoSEQ multiplex PCR, and the TCRdb table lists in-frame clones only, not all of them. This sample yields 2 million to 2.5 million clones, of which roughly 93% are seen a single time; roughly 0.39% belongs to the top ten. The source of the sample is a study of shared clonotypes between healthy human individuals. Notes on the study in general: All-four-donor shared clonotypes had higher generation probabilities than non-shared clonotypes did.

The sequence came from a man between 18 and 35 years old in good health. Some clones in this sample may be carry-over from other donors' samples. J is TRBJ1-3 and V is TRBV5-1; D might be TRBD1 (6 bases). The sample consisted of naive CD4+ T cells from PBMCs. As to subset: CD45RA+ positively selected. The CDR3 region has the DNA TGCGCCAGCAGCTTGACAGGGCTAACCTCTGGAAACACCATATATTTT. Translated: CASSLTGLTSGNTIYF. Looking up the rest from reference TRBV5-1 and TRBJ1-3 gives the full variable domain: KAGVTQTPRYLIKTRGQQVTLSCSPISGHRSVSWYQQTPGQGLQFLFEYFSETQRNKGNFPGRFSGRQFSNSRSEMNVSTLELGDSALYLCASSLTGLTSGNTIYFGEGSWLTVV.